This TCR beta chain was identified in a study of radiotherapy plus CTLA-4 blockade in lung cancer. Ipilimumab CTLA-4 blockade and focal radiation were given to patients with chemo-refractory metastatic non-small-cell lung cancer. Assay used: immunoSEQ multiplex PCR; TCRdb lists only in-frame clones, some missing. The data contain approximately 94,000 clones, approximately 82% of them seen just once; the ten biggest clones take up about 26%. The study's findings and limits: Researchers report tumor-derived TCR clones expanding in blood after radiotherapy plus ipilimumab.

Germline lookup yields CDR1 MDHEN and CDR2 SYDVKM. CDR3 size: 14 residues. V gave up 6 bases and J gave up 0 bases; unmatched junction bases: 2. This clone was seen more than once but under ten times. Its antigen is not identified. This sequence was found in a human donor with non-small cell lung cancer that progressed on radiotherapy plus ipilimumab. The sample here was peripheral blood, taken from a patient treated with radiotherapy plus ipilimumab. The chain combines TRBV28 with TRBJ1-5; 7 positions agree with TRBD1. CDR3 bases: TGTGCCAGCAGGTGGACAGGTAGCAATCAGCCCCAGCATTTT. Protein sequence: CASRWTGSNQPQHF.